Listed below are T cell receptor beta chains from one sample, sequenced in a study of T-cell memory formation after mild COVID-19. TCRdb analysed the 5' RACE reads with MiXCR anew, one entry per CDR3 protein. The table lists 270,000 or so distinct CDR3 sequences, roughly 18% of them singletons, with under 30% in the top ten. The sequenced sample consisted of PBMCs or a T cell subset sorted from them (not recorded which). All receptors come from a man between 18 and 35 years old who had mild COVID-19 (a few samples of this study predate the infection). Cell type and time point are not known. The CDR3 runs from the conserved cysteine through the conserved F or W. D genes are given only for firm matches. Clone size appears in some rows only: once, few, many, or a class for an expanded clone.

TRBJ1-4	NA	TRBV6-5	NA	TGTGCCAGCAGTTACAACCGGGAAAAACTGTTTTTT	CASSYNREKLFF
TRBJ2-3	NA	TRBV4-2	TRBD2	TGTGCCAGCAGCCAAGATCAGCGGGGTATTGCAGATACGCAGTATTTT	CASSQDQRGIADTQYF
TRBJ2-3	few	TRBV10-2	TRBD2	TGCGCCAGCAGTGACGCCGGGACTAGCGGAAGAGATACGCAGTATTTT	CASSDAGTSGRDTQYF
TRBJ2-5	NA	TRBV27	NA	TGTGCCAGCAGTCCCCCCCGGACAGAGAGGGGAGAGACCCAGTACTTC	CASSPPRTERGETQYF
TRBJ2-7	NA	TRBV11-2	TRBD1	TGTGCCAGCAGCTCGACAGGGGGCTCGAACGAGCAGTACTTC	CASSSTGGSNEQYF
TRBJ2-2	NA	TRBV4-3	TRBD1	TGCGCCAGCAGCCCCGACAGGGTGACCGGGGAGCTGTTTTTT	CASSPDRVTGELFF
TRBJ2-1	NA	TRBV10-3	NA	TGTGCCATCAGTGAGTCTCGGACAGCTGGAAATGAGCAGTTCTTC	CAISESRTAGNEQFF
TRBJ1-1	once	TRBV10-3	NA	TGTGCCATCACCCCTACGGGGATCATGAACACTGAAGCTTTCTTT	CAITPTGIMNTEAFF
TRBJ2-6	many	TRBV5-1	NA	TGCGCCAGCAGCTTGGGGACAGCTCCTGGGGCCAACGTCCTGACTTTC	CASSLGTAPGANVLTF
TRBJ2-3	many	TRBV7-9	TRBD2	TGTGCCAGCAGCTTAGTCGGAACTAGCGGGGGCACAGATACGCAGTATTTT	CASSLVGTSGGTDTQYF
TRBJ2-3	few	TRBV5-4	NA	TGTGCCAGCAGCTTAGATCGGGTCGGGCCGGATACGCAGTATTTT	CASSLDRVGPDTQYF
TRBJ1-5	NA	TRBV18	NA	TGTGCCAGCTCACCACTTCGGGGGGCCAATCAGCCCCAGCATTTT	CASSPLRGANQPQHF
TRBJ2-5	NA	TRBV3-1	NA	TGTGCCAGCAGCCAAGTGGGACAACGGCAAGAGACCCAGTACTTC	CASSQVGQRQETQYF
TRBJ2-2	few	TRBV7-2	NA	TGTGCCAGCAGCTTAGCGAATTTCAGGGCCCGAGCCGGGGAGCTGTTTTTT	CASSLANFRARAGELFF
TRBJ2-1	NA	TRBV7-2	NA	TGTGCCAGCAGCTTAGCCCGGGGATATGAGCAGTTCTTC	CASSLARGYEQFF
TRBJ2-3	NA	TRBV20-1	TRBD1	TGCAGTGCTAGAGCTCCTGGACAGGGGAGCACAGATACGCAGTATTTT	CSARAPGQGSTDTQYF
TRBJ2-2	NA	TRBV7-3	NA	TGTGCCAGCAGCTTATACCCAGCCACGGGGAACACCGGGGAGCTGTTTTTT	CASSLYPATGNTGELFF
TRBJ2-7	few	TRBV7-2	NA	TGTGCCAGCAGCTTCGTGGGGGCGGGGTACGAGCAGTACTTC	CASSFVGAGYEQYF
TRBJ1-5	few	TRBV28	NA	TGTGCCACGACAGGTTCCAATCGGCCCCAGCATTTT	CATTGSNRPQHF
TRBJ1-4	many	TRBV12-3/TRBV12-4	TRBD1	TGTGCCAGCAGTAGTCAGGGGGCGGAAAAACTGTTTTTT	CASSSQGAEKLFF
TRBJ1-4	many	TRBV5-1	NA	TGCGCCAGCAGCTTTTTACAGGGAGCTAATGAAAAACTGTTTTTT	CASSFLQGANEKLFF
TRBJ1-1	few	TRBV6-5	TRBD1	TGTGCCAGCACGATGTCAACAGGGGGGGACACTGAAGCTTTCTTT	CASTMSTGGDTEAFF
TRBJ1-3	NA	TRBV6-6	NA	TGTGCCAGCAGTTACTCAGGCGACCCGAGCTCTGGAAACACCATATATTTT	CASSYSGDPSSGNTIYF
TRBJ2-6	NA	TRBV10-3	NA	TGTGCCATCAGGACAGGGACTTCCTCTGGGGCCAACGTCCTGACTTTC	CAIRTGTSSGANVLTF
TRBJ2-3	many	TRBV5-1	NA	TGCGCCAGCAGCTTAGGACAAACAGATACGCAGTATTTT	CASSLGQTDTQYF
TRBJ2-1	many	TRBV5-1	TRBD2	TGCGCCAGCAGGCCGGGGGGGGGAAGCTCCTACAATGAGCAGTTCTTC	CASRPGGGSSYNEQFF
TRBJ1-3	NA	TRBV9	NA	TGTGCCAGCAGCTCAGGACAGAGCTCTGGAAACACCATATATTTT	CASSSGQSSGNTIYF
TRBJ1-5	few	TRBV19	NA	TGTGCCAGTAGTGCGGGGGGGCGCAATCAGCCCCAGCATTTT	CASSAGGRNQPQHF
TRBJ2-3	NA	TRBV11-2	NA	TGTGCCAGCAGCCCGGACTGGCTCACAGATACGCAGTATTTT	CASSPDWLTDTQYF
TRBJ2-3	many	TRBV5-5	NA	TGTGCCAGTCGCCTAGCGAGCACAGATACGCAGTATTTT	CASRLASTDTQYF
TRBJ1-2	NA	TRBV10-3	NA	TGTGCCATCAGTGAGTCGCTGGACCTACCGGGCTACACCTTC	CAISESLDLPGYTF
TRBJ1-3	NA	TRBV4-2	NA	TGTGCCAGCAGCCAAGTCTGGGAATCGGGAAACACCATATATTTT	CASSQVWESGNTIYF
TRBJ1-2	NA	TRBV20-1	TRBD1	TGCAGTGCCCGGATGATCGACAGGGGTGGTGGCTACACCTTC	CSARMIDRGGGYTF
TRBJ2-5	NA	TRBV7-2	TRBD1	TGTGCCAGCAGCTTCTGGGGGACAGGGGGCTCTTTCCCGTACCAAGAGACCCAGTACTTC	CASSFWGTGGSFPYQETQYF
TRBJ1-1	few	TRBV7-9	NA	TGTGCCAGCTCCGGGGCCCTCGGAGTGAACACTGAAGCTTTCTTT	CASSGALGVNTEAFF
TRBJ1-1	few	TRBV7-8	NA	TGTGCCAGCAGCTGGACAGCACTGAACACTGAAGCTTTCTTT	CASSWTALNTEAFF
TRBJ2-3	few	TRBV5-1	NA	TGCGCCAGCAGGGACGGCGATACGCAGTATTTT	CASRDGDTQYF
TRBJ1-6	NA	TRBV9	TRBD1	TGTGCCAGCAGCTGGGGACAGTTGGATTCACCCCTCCACTTT	CASSWGQLDSPLHF
TRBJ1-5	few	TRBV20-1	TRBD1	TGCAGTGCTAGGTTAGGGGGCGGTCAGCCCCAGCATTTT	CSARLGGGQPQHF
TRBJ1-3	NA	TRBV7-9	TRBD1	TGTGCCAGCAGCTCAGCTTCAGGGGGCTTTGGAAACACCATATATTTT	CASSSASGGFGNTIYF
TRBJ2-1	few	TRBV4-1	TRBD2	TGCGCCAGCAGCCAAGCTCCGGGACTAGCGGGGGACTACAATGAGCAGTTCTTC	CASSQAPGLAGDYNEQFF
TRBJ2-7	many	TRBV3-1	NA	TGTGCCAGCAGCCAAGATCTCCGCCGGCCTTCCTACGAGCAGTACTTC	CASSQDLRRPSYEQYF
TRBJ2-7	NA	TRBV2	NA	TGTGCCAGCAGACTCGCCCGGGAGCAGTACTTC	CASRLAREQYF
TRBJ1-2	few	TRBV27	TRBD1	TGTGCCAGCAGGGCTAGACAGGGAGGCTATGGCTACACCTTC	CASRARQGGYGYTF
TRBJ2-5	NA	TRBV25-1	NA	TGTGCCAGCAGCGGGGGAGGGGGTGTGGGACGAGAGACCCAGTACTTC	CASSGGGGVGRETQYF
TRBJ1-4	NA	TRBV7-9	TRBD1	TGTGCCAGCAGCCGAAAGGGGGCTTTAAATGAAAAACTGTTTTTT	CASSRKGALNEKLFF
TRBJ2-1	NA	TRBV21-1	NA	TGTGCCACCCAGCGGATTAGCGGGGGGCTCAGCTCCTACAATGAGCAGTTCTTC	CATQRISGGLSSYNEQFF
TRBJ1-3	few	TRBV5-5	NA	TGTGCCAGCAGCTCGACCCATGACGCCTCTGGAAACACCATATATTTT	CASSSTHDASGNTIYF
TRBJ1-5	few	TRBV7-9	NA	TGTGCCAGCAGCTTAGGATCTCAGCCCCAGCATTTT	CASSLGSQPQHF
TRBJ2-3	once	TRBV7-2	TRBD2	TGTGCCAGCAGAGTAAGGCGGGGCGGGGGAGATACGCAGTATTTT	CASRVRRGGGDTQYF
TRBJ1-6	NA	TRBV12-3/TRBV12-4	NA	TGTGCCAGCAGTTGGGTCGGAGGTAATTCACCCCTCCACTTT	CASSWVGGNSPLHF
TRBJ1-1	few	TRBV20-1	NA	TGCAGTGCTGAGGGGTACACTGAAGCTTTCTTT	CSAEGYTEAFF
TRBJ2-1	few	TRBV4-2	TRBD2	TGTGCCAGCAGCCTCGACCGGCTAGCGGGGGTAGCCTCCTACAATGAGCAGTTCTTC	CASSLDRLAGVASYNEQFF
TRBJ1-1	NA	TRBV12-3/TRBV12-4	NA	TGTGCCAGCAGTTTTGGCCAGGGGCTGGCGAACACTGAAGCTTTCTTT	CASSFGQGLANTEAFF
TRBJ2-5	few	TRBV7-2	TRBD1	TGTGCCCAGGGACAGGTGGACAACCTGGAAGAGACCCAGTACTTC	CAQGQVDNLEETQYF